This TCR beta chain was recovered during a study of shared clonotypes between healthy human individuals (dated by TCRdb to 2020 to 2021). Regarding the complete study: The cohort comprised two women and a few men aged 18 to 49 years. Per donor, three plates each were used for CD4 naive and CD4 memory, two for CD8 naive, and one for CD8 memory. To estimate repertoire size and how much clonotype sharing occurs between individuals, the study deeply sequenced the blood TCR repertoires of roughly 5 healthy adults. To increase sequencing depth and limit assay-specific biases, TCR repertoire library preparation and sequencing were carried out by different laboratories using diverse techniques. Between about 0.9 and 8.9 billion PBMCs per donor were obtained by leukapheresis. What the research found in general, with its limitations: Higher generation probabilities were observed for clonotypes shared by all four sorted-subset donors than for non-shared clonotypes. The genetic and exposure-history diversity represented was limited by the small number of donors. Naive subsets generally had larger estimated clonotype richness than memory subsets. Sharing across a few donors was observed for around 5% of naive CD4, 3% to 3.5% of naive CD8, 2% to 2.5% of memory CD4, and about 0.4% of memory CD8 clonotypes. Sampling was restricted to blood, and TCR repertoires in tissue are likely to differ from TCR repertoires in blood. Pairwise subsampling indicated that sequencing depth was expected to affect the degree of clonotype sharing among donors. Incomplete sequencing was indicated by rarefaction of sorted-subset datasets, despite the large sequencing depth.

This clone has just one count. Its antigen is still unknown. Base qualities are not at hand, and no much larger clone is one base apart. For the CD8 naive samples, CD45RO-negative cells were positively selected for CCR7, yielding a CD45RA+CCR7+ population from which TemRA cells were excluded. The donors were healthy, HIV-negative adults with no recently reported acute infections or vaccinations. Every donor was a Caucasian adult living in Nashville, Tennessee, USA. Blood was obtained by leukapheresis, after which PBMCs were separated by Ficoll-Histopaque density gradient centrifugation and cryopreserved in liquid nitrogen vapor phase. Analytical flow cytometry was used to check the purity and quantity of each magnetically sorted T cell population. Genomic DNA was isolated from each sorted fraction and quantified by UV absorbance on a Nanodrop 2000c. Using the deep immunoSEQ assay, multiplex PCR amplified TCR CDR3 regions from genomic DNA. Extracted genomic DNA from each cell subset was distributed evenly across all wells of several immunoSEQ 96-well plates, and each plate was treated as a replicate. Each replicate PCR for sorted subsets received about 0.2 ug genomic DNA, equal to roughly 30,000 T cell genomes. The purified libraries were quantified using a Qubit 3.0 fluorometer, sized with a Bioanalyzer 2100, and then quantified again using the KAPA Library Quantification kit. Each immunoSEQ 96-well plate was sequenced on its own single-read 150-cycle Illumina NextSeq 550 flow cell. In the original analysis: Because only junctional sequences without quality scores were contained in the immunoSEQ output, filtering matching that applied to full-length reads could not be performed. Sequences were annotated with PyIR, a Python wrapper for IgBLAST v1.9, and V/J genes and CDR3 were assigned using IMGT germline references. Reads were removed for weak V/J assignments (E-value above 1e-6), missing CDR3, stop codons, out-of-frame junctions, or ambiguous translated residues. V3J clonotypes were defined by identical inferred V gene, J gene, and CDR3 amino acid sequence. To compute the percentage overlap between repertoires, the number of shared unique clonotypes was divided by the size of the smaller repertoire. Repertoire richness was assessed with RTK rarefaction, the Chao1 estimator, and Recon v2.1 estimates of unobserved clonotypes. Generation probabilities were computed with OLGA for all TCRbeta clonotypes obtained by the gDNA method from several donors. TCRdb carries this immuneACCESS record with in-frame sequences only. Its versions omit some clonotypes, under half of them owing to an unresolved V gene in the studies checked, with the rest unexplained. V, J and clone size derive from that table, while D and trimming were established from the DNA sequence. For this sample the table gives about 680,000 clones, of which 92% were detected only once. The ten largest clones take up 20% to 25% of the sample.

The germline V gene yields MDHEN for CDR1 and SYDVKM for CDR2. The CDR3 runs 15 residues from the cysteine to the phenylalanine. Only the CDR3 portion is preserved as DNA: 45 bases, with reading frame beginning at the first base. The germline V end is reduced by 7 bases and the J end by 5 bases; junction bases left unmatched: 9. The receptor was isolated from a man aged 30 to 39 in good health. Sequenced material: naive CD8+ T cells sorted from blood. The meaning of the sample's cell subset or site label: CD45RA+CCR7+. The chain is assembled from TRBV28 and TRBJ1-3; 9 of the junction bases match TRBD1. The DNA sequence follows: TGTGCCAGCATCAGACAGGGGGGAAAGCGAAACACCATATATTTT. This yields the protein CASIRQGGKRNTIYF.